Listed below are T cell receptor beta chains from one sample, sequenced in a study of OX40 agonist ivuxolimab in advanced cancers. Sequenced by immunoSEQ multiplex PCR; TCRdb stores in-frame clones only, minus some. The sample records under 80,000 clones, 75% to 90% being singletons. Sample: CD4+ or CD8+ T cells sorted from blood, taken in a trial of the OX40 agonist ivuxolimab. The receptors shown here come from an adult with an advanced solid tumor such as melanoma, head and neck, liver or kidney cancer. Both conserved end residues are part of each CDR3. Fields, in order: V gene, D gene, J gene, clone size, CDR3 protein, CDR3 DNA. The D gene is left open where the match is weak. Size is stated for part of the rows, as once, few or many counts, or as a class when the clone is expanded.

>TRBV2|.|TRBJ2-7|.
CASSLITGYEQYF
TGTGCCAGCAGCCTAATCACGGGTTACGAGCAGTACTTC
>TRBV6-1|TRBD2|TRBJ2-5|.
CASRREGLLETQYF
TGTGCCAGCAGGCGGGAGGGCCTTTTAGAGACCCAGTACTTC
>TRBV7-9|.|TRBJ1-1|few
CASSETGRAFF
TGTGCCAGCAGCGAGACAGGCAGAGCTTTCTTT
>TRBV6-6|TRBD1|TRBJ1-5|once
CASSSDRAINQPQHF
TGTGCCAGCAGTTCGGACAGGGCCATTAATCAGCCCCAGCATTTT
>TRBV5-1|.|TRBJ1-1|few
CASSQDGQNTEAFF
TGCGCCAGCAGCCAGGACGGCCAGAACACTGAAGCTTTCTTT
>TRBV28|TRBD1|TRBJ1-2|.
CAARGRLDYGYTF
TGTGCCGCCAGGGGGCGACTGGACTATGGCTACACCTTC
>TRBV9|TRBD2|TRBJ2-5|.
CASSVGGTRETQYF
TGTGCCAGCAGCGTAGGTGGGACTAGGGAGACCCAGTACTTC
>TRBV11-1|.|TRBJ2-1|.
CASSLRSSYNEQFF
TGTGCCAGCAGCTTAAGAAGCTCCTACAATGAGCAGTTCTTC
>TRBV28|.|TRBJ2-5|.
CASSLGLIQETQYF
TGTGCCAGCAGTTTAGGGCTAATCCAAGAGACCCAGTACTTC
>TRBV5-1|TRBD1|TRBJ2-5|.
CASNAQGAEETQYF
TGCGCCAGTAATGCACAGGGGGCAGAAGAGACCCAGTACTTC
>TRBV9|.|TRBJ2-3|.
CASSVGVGGPRTDTQYF
TGTGCCAGCAGCGTAGGGGTAGGGGGACCTCGGACAGATACGCAGTATTTT
>TRBV4-2|TRBD2|TRBJ2-2|.
CASSLAGSYTGELFF
TGTGCCAGCAGCCTAGCGGGGAGTTACACCGGGGAGCTGTTTTTT
>TRBV15|TRBD1|TRBJ1-1|.
CATSRTGVGEAFF
TGTGCCACCAGCAGGACAGGGGTGGGTGAAGCTTTCTTT
>TRBV29-1|.|TRBJ2-1|.
CSVARANNEQFF
TGCAGCGTTGCCCGGGCGAACAATGAGCAGTTCTTC
>TRBV5-1|.|TRBJ2-2|.
CASSLGGPGELFF
TGCGCCAGCAGCTTGGGGGGTCCCGGGGAGCTGTTTTTT